This T cell receptor beta chain was recovered during a study of blood T cell repertoires in COVID-19. Study context: Spain, Italy and the United States supplied samples that represented acute and convalescent COVID-19.

Original analysis: It was from reference gene primer amplification that nucleated cell counts were estimated. Data came from immunoSEQ multiplex PCR; TCRdb stores just in-frame clones and leaves some out. The V and J calls and clone size come from that table; D and trimming were worked out from the DNA. This table has tens of thousands of clones, around 90% appearing once. CDR1 and CDR2 (germline): LNHDA, SQIVND (reference sequence). V was shortened by 10 bases and J by 3 bases, with 16 bases between the two germline ends. The CDR3 length is 13 residues. This clonotype was sampled from a man aged 45 to 65 with COVID-19, enrolled during active disease. The material sequenced was peripheral blood. The chain combines TRBV19 with TRBJ2-7; D might be TRBD1 (6 bases). The CDR3 here is CATSLIGGYEQYF. The CDR3 bases are TGTGCCACCTCTTTGATAGGGGGCTACGAGCAGTACTTC.